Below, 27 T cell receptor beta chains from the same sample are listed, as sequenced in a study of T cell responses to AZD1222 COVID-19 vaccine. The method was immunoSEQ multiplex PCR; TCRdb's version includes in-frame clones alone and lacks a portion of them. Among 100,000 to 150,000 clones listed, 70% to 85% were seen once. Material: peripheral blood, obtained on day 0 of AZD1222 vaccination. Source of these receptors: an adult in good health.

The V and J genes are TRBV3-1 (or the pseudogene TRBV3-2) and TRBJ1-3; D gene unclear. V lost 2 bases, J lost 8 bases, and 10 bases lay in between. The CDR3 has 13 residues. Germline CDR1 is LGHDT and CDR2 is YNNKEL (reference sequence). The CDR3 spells CASSQLKLDTIYF. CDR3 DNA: TGTGCCAGCAGCCAATTGAAGTTAGACACCATATATTTT.

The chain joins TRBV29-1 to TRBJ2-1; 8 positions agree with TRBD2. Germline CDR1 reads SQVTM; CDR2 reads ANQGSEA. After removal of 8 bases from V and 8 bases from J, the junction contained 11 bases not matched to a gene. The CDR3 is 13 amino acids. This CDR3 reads CSSRERRGDEQFF. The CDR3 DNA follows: TGCAGCTCGAGGGAACGGCGGGGGGATGAGCAGTTCTTC.

Written as DNA, the CDR3 is TGTGCCAGCAGTTCCCTGACAGGCCCGAATCAGCCCCAGCATTTT. This codes for CASSSLTGPNQPQHF. The chain links TRBV6-5 to TRBJ1-5; D perhaps matches TRBD1 (6 bases). The CDR3 is made up of 15 amino acids. The V gene lost 4 bases and the J gene lost 4 bases, with 14 bases spanning the gap. Germline CDR1 is MNHEY and CDR2 is SVGAGI.

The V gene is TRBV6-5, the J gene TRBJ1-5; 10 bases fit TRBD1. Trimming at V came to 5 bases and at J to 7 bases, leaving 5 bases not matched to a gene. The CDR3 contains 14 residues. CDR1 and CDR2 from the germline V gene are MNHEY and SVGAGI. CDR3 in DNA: TGTGCCAGCAGTCCAGGACAGGGGGGCCAGCCCCAGCATTTT. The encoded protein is CASSPGQGGQPQHF.

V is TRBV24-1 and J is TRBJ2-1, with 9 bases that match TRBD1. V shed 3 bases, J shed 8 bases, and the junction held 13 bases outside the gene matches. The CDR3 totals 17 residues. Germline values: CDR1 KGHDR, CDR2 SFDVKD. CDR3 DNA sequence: TGTGCCACCAGTGATCGACGACCCGGGACAGGGTTGGATGAGCAGTTCTTC. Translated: CATSDRRPGTGLDEQFF.

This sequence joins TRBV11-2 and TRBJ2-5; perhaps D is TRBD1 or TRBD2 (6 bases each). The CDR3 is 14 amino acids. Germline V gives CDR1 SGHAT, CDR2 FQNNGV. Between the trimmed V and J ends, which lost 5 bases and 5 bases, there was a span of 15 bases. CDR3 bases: TGTGCCAGCAGCCAGACTAGTAGGGGGGAGACCCAGTACTTC. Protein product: CASSQTSRGETQYF.

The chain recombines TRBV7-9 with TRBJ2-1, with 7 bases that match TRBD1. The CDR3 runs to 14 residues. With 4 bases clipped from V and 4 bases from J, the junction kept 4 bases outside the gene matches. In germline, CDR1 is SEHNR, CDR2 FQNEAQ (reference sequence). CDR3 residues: CASSSWDSYNEQFF. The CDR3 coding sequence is TGTGCCAGCAGCTCATGGGACAGTTACAATGAGCAGTTCTTC.

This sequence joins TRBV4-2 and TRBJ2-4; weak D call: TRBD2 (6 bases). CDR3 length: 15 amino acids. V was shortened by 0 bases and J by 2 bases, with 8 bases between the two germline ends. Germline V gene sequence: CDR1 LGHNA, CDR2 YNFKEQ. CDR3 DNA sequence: TGTGCCAGCAGCCAAGAGGGGGGTACCAAAAACATTCAGTACTTC. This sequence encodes CASSQEGGTKNIQYF.

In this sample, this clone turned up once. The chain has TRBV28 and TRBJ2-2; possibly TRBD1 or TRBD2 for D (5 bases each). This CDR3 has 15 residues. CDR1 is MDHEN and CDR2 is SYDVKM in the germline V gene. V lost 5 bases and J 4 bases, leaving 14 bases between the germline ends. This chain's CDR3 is CASSPPGRSTGELFF. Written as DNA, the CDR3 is TGTGCCAGCAGTCCTCCGGGACGGAGCACCGGGGAGCTGTTTTTT. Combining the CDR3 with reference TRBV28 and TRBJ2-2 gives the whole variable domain DVKVTQSSRYLVKRTGEKVFLECVQDMDHENMFWYRQDPGLGLRLIYFSYDVKMKEKGDIPEGYSVSREKKERFSLILESASTNQTSMYLCASSPPGRSTGELFFGEGSRLTVL.

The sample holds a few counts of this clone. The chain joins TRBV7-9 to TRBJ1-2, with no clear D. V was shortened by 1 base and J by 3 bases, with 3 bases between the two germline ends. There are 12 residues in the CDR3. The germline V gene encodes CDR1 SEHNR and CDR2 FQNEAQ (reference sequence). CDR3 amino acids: CASSLGHYGYTF. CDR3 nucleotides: TGTGCCAGCAGCTTAGGGCACTATGGCTACACCTTC.

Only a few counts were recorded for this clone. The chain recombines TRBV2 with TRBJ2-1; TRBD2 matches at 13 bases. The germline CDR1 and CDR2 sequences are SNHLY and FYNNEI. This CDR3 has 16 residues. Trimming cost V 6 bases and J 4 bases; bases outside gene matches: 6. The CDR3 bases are TGTGCCAGCAGACCACTAGCGGGGGGGTATTACAATGAGCAGTTCTTC. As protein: CASRPLAGGYYNEQFF.

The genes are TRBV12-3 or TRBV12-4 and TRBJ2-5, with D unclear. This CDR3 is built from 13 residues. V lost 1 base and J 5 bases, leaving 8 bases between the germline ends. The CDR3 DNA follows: TGTGCCAGCAGTTTAGTACGGTGGGAGACCCAGTACTTC. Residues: CASSLVRWETQYF.

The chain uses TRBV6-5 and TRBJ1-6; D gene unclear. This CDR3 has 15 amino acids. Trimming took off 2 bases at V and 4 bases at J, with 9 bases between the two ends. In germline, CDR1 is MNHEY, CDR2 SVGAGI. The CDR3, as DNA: TGTGCCAGCAGTTACGGACGGTTTTATAATTCACCCCTCCACTTT. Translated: CASSYGRFYNSPLHF.

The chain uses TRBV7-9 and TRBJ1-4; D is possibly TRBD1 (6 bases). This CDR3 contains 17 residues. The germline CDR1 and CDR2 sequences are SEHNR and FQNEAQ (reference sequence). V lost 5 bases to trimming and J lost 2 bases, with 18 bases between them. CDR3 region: CASSTGMGYGTNEKLFF. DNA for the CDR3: TGTGCCAGCAGCACAGGGATGGGATACGGTACTAATGAAAAACTGTTTTTT.

As DNA, the CDR3 is TGTGCCAGCAGTTTTAGGGCCCCAGTGGGCTACACCTTC. The encoded protein is CASSFRAPVGYTF. V and J are TRBV28 and TRBJ1-2; no definite D call. Germline V gene data show CDR1 as MDHEN and CDR2 as SYDVKM. CDR3 length: 13 residues. Trimming left V 3 bases short and J 8 bases short, with 13 bases between.

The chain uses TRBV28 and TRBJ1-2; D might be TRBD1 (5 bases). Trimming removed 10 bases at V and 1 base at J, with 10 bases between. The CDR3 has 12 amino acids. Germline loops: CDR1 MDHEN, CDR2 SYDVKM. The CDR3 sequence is CATRGDNYGYTF. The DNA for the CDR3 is TGTGCCACCCGAGGGGATAACTATGGCTACACCTTC.

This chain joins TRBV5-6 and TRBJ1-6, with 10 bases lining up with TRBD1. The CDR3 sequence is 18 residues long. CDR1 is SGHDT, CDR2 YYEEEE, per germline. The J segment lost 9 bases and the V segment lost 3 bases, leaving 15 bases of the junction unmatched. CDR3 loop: CASSSLGETGGRGSPLHF. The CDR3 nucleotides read TGTGCCAGCAGCTCTCTAGGTGAGACAGGGGGCAGGGGTTCACCCCTCCACTTT.

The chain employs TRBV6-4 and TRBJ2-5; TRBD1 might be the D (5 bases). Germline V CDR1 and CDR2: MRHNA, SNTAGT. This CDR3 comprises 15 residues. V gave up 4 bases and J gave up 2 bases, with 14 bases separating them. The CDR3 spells CASSVLSGPQETQYF. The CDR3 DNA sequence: TGTGCCAGCAGTGTACTTTCAGGGCCTCAAGAGACCCAGTACTTC.

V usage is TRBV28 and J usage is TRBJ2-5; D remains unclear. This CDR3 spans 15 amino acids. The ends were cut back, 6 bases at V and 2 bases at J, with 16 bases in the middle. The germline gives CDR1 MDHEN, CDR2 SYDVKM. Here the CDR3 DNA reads TGTGCCAGCAGCCGCTCCAAGACCAAACAAGAGACCCAGTACTTC. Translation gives CASSRSKTKQETQYF.

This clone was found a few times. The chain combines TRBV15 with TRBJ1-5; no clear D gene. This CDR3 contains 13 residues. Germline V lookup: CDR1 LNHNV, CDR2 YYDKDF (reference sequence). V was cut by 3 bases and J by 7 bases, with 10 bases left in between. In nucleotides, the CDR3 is TGTGCCACCAGCAGGGGAGAGAGGCAGCCCCAGCATTTT. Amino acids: CATSRGERQPQHF.

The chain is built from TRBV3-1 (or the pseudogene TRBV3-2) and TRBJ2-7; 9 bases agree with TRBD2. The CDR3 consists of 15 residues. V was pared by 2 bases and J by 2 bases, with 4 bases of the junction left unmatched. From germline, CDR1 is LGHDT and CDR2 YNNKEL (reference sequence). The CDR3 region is CASSQIAGVTYEQYF. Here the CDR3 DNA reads TGTGCCAGCAGCCAAATAGCGGGGGTAACCTACGAGCAGTACTTC.

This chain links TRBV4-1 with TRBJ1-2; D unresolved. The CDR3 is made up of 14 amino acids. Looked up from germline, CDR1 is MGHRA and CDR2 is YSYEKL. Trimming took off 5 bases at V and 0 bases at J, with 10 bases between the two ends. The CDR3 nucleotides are TGCGCCAGCAGCTACCGGGCGGCTAACTATGGCTACACCTTC. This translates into CASSYRAANYGYTF.

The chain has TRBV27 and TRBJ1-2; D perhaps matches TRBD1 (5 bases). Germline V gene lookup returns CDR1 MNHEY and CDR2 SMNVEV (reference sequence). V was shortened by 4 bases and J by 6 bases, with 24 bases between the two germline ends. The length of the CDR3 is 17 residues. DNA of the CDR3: TGTGCCAGCAGTTCATCACCGGGACCTCTGAACTCGGATGGCTACACCTTC. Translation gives CASSSSPGPLNSDGYTF.

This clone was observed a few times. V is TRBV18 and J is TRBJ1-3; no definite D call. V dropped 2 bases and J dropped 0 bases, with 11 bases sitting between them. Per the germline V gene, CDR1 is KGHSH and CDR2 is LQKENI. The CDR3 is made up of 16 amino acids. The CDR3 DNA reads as TGTGCCAGCTCACCAAGGCAGCCGAGCTCTGGAAACACCATATATTTT. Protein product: CASSPRQPSSGNTIYF.

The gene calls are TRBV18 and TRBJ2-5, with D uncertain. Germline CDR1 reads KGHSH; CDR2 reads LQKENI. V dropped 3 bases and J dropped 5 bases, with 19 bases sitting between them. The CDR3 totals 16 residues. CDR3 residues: CASSPSARLTAETQYF. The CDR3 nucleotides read TGTGCCAGCTCACCTTCCGCACGTCTGACGGCGGAGACCCAGTACTTC.

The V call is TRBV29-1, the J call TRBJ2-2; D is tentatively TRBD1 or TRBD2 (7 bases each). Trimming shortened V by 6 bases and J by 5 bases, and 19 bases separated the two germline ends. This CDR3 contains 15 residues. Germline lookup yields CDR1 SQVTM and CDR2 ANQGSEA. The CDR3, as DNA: TGCAGCGTAAGGACCCGACAGGGAGGGACCGGGGAGCTGTTTTTT. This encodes CSVRTRQGGTGELFF.

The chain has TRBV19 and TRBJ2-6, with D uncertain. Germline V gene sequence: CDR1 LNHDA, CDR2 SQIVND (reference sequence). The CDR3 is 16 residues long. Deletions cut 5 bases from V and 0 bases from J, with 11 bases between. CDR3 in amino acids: CASSAPSGSGANVLTF. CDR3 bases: TGTGCCAGTAGTGCCCCCTCAGGCTCTGGGGCCAACGTCCTGACTTTC.